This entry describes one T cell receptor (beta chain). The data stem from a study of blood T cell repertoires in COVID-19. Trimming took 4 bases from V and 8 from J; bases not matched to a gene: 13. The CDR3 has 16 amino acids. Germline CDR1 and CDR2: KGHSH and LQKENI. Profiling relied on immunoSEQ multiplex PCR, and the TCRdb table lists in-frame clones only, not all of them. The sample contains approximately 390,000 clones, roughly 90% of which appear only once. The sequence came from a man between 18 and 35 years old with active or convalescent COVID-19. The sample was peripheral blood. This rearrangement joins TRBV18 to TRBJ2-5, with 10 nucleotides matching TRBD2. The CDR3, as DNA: TGTGCCAGCTCACGCGACCTCTTAGCGGGGGGCGGAACCCAGTACTTC. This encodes CASSRDLLAGGGTQYF.